A selection of T cell receptor beta chains follows, all from one sample in a study of T cells in Graves' hyperthyroidism and ophthalmopathy. Each CDR3 protein is one row after TCRdb ran MiXCR on the multiplex PCR reads. The sample carries around 400,000 distinct CDR3 sequences, 15% to 19% recorded once. The sequenced material came from blood. Every receptor here comes from a woman aged 18-29 years with Graves' hyperthyroidism that later progressed to Graves' ophthalmopathy. CDR3s include the opening cysteine and the closing phenylalanine or tryptophan.

>TRBJ2-4|TRBV3-1
CASSLRGVKNIQYF
>TRBJ1-1|TRBV12-3/TRBV12-4
CASSFSAGGVEAFF
>TRBJ2-7|TRBV18
CASSPGQGLYEQYF
>TRBJ2-2|TRBV12-3/TRBV12-4
CASSRNNRETGELFF
>TRBJ2-1|TRBV20-1
CSARAMTGGDYNEQFF
>TRBJ1-6|TRBV27
CASSLSGSYNSPLHF
>TRBJ2-5|TRBV20-1
CSARKDRVDRKETQYF
>TRBJ2-1|TRBV20-1
CSADGGEDNEQFF
>TRBJ1-1|TRBV12-3/TRBV12-4
CASSLGLTTEAFF
>TRBJ2-7|TRBV12-3/TRBV12-4
CASSLGSRARGPSYEQYF
>TRBJ2-7|TRBV19
CASSIRDGYEQYF
>TRBJ2-7|TRBV20-1
CSASDPGLGFSYEQYF
>TRBJ1-5|TRBV20-1
CSASSPDRGYSNQPQHF
>TRBJ2-6|TRBV7-6
CASSDRVVSGANVLTF
>TRBJ1-1|TRBV28
CASHQGTGTEAFF
>TRBJ2-4|TRBV7-2
CASSLNSGGGIQYF
>TRBJ2-2|TRBV12-5
CASGLKFGELFF
>TRBJ2-3|TRBV28
CASSMLAGLTDTQYF
>TRBJ2-5|TRBV4-3
CASSHSQSRESQETQYF
>TRBJ1-4|TRBV7-2
CASSLKGGIEKLFF
>TRBJ2-7|TRBV28
CASEGQGATYEQYF
>TRBJ1-3|TRBV28
CAVGGDRVWDSGNTIYF
>TRBJ2-5|TRBV11-2
CASSLEPEGTPSYF
>TRBJ2-3|TRBV13
CASSKDTQYF
>TRBJ2-7|TRBV11-3
CASSIGDGPYEQYF
>TRBJ2-7|TRBV27
CACGRDSYEQYF
>TRBJ2-3|TRBV6-5
CASSYSPDTQYF
>TRBJ2-2|TRBV7-8
CASSRGSGRVTGELFF
>TRBJ1-2|TRBV27
CASSLSRDRSYTF
>TRBJ1-5|TRBV4-1
CASSQVGQHSNQPQHF
>TRBJ2-3|TRBV5-1
CASSRSGSGTDTQYF
>TRBJ2-3|TRBV2
CASRPRGTDTQYF
>TRBJ2-7|TRBV2
CASTGIEQYF
>TRBJ2-7|TRBV13
CASSDRGRNIKQYF
>TRBJ2-7|TRBV12-3/TRBV12-4
CASRTGTGKYEQYF
>TRBJ2-7|TRBV7-8
CASSLDGRSYEQYF
>TRBJ1-1|TRBV20-1
CSARDRPMNTEAFF
>TRBJ2-3|TRBV7-2
CASSLHSGSTDTQYF
>TRBJ2-1|TRBV18
CASSPQGALPDEQFF
>TRBJ2-1|TRBV20-1
CSANPSPLGSPYNEQFF
>TRBJ2-1|TRBV9
CASSVDAFDAYNEQFF
>TRBJ1-5|TRBV28
CASSSPRGQGNQPQHF
>TRBJ1-2|TRBV30
CAWSRGNGYTF
>TRBJ2-3|TRBV28
CASIFSGAVDTQYF
>TRBJ2-5|TRBV29-1
CSASTGGLVQETQYF
>TRBJ2-7|TRBV5-8
CASKFSYEQYF
>TRBJ2-1|TRBV30
CAWNKGSAYNEQFF